One T cell receptor beta chain is described in this entry. Assay used: immunoSEQ multiplex PCR; TCRdb lists only in-frame clones, some missing. The sample has a few hundred thousand clones, around nine tenths seen once. The CDR3 runs 13 residues. Germline CDR1 reads SQVTM; CDR2 reads ANQGSEA. Trimming pared 7 bases from V and 4 bases from J, leaving 16 bases between. This specimen belongs to a study of blood T cell repertoires in COVID-19. The sequencing sample was made of peripheral blood. V usage is TRBV29-1 and J usage is TRBJ1-1, with a tentative D call TRBD1 (6 bases). The TCR was taken from a woman aged 70-85 years with COVID-19, enrolled during active disease. The CDR3 DNA sequence: TGCAGCGCCACGCAAGGGGGGGGCACTGAAGCTTTCTTT. Residues: CSATQGGGTEAFF. The full variable domain, with the rest looked up from reference TRBV29-1 and TRBJ1-1, is SAVISQKPSRDICQRGTSLTIQCQVDSQVTMMFWYRQQPGQSLTLIATANQGSEATYESGFVIDKFPISRPNLTFSTLTVSNMSPEDSSIYLCSATQGGGTEAFFGQGTRLTVV.